Each of the 9 T cell receptor beta chains below was sequenced from the same sample in a study of blood T cells in healthy people across ages. For the second PCR, which ran for about 7 to 11 cycles, a sample-barcoded 5' primer and a J-beta primer mix were used. MiXCR, run by TCRdb on the 5' RACE reads, gives a single entry per CDR3 protein. The data show hundreds of thousands of distinct CDR3 sequences, around 25% seen once. These records were also assigned to another study, of T cells of mothers and their children.

Sequenced: blood. All receptors derive from a boy between 10 and 17 years old in good health.

This chain uses TRBV6-6 with TRBJ1-1; D possibly corresponds to TRBD1 (5 bases). Germline CDR1 reads MNHNY; CDR2 reads SVGAGI (reference sequence). CDR3 length equals 13 residues. Trimming left V 2 bases short and J 6 bases short, with 10 bases between. In DNA form, the CDR3 reads TGTGCCAGCAGTTACGCGGGGCTCGCTGAAGCTTTCTTT. Residues: CASSYAGLAEAFF.

On this clonotype: Sequence at one end of the junction differs from germline and may be a read error. This chain uses TRBV7-2 with TRBJ1-2; 8 nucleotides match TRBD1. CDR3 length equals 14 residues. From germline, CDR1 is SGHTA and CDR2 FQGNSA. In DNA, the CDR3 is TGTGCCAGCAGCCTCCGGACAGGGACTTATGACTACACCTTC. Translating it yields CASSLRTGTYDYTF.

The chain uses TRBV6-5 and TRBJ2-5; D gene unclear. The germline gives CDR1 MNHEY, CDR2 SVGAGI. The length of the CDR3 is 14 residues. With 1 base removed from V and 2 bases from J, the gap between germline ends came to 8 bases. The CDR3 region is CASSYFGSQETQYF. Here the CDR3 DNA reads TGTGCCAGCAGTTACTTCGGCAGTCAAGAGACCCAGTACTTC.

The chain joins TRBV14 to TRBJ2-3, with D uncertain. Germline CDR1 reads SGHDN; CDR2 reads FVKESK. V lost 0 bases to trimming and J lost 2 bases, with 18 bases between them. This CDR3 region has 18 residues. The CDR3 DNA follows: TGTGCCAGCAGCCAAGACCGGTCGGGCTCTCCCCACACAGATACGCAGTATTTT. Translation: CASSQDRSGSPHTDTQYF.

This chain uses TRBV4-2 with TRBJ2-5; possibly TRBD2 for D (6 bases). The J call may be mistaken, given a closer DNA end match to TRBJ2-7. CDR3 size: 15 residues. From germline, CDR1 is LGHNA and CDR2 YNFKEQ. The CDR3 sequence is CASSQDSDYSYEQYF. CDR3 coding DNA: TGTGCCAGCAGCCAAGATTCGGACTACTCCTACGAGCAGTACTTC.

The count of this clonotype is one. The CDR3 protein is CASSSMTGTPSPHGSYEQYF. DNA for the CDR3: TGTGCCAGCAGCTCTATGACCGGGACTCCGAGCCCCCATGGGTCCTACGAGCAGTACTTC. The V gene is TRBV13, the J gene TRBJ2-7, with D possibly TRBD2 on 6 matching bases. The V gene lost 4 bases and the J gene lost 1 base, with 29 bases spanning the gap. The CDR3 sequence is 20 residues long. Germline lookup yields CDR1 PRHDT and CDR2 FYEKMQ (reference sequence).

This clonotype has just a few counts. The V gene is TRBV6-2 or TRBV6-3, the J gene TRBJ2-7; weak D call: TRBD2 (5 bases). V was shortened by 10 bases and J by 5 bases, with 21 bases between the two germline ends. The CDR3 totals 14 residues. From germline, CDR1 is MNHEY and CDR2 SVGEGT. The CDR3 nucleotides are TGTGCCACCTCGAGGGCCATCTCTATAGACGAGCAGTACTTC. It specifies CATSRAISIDEQYF.

The CDR3 is CASSRDLVTEQYF. CDR3 DNA: TGTGCCAGCAGCCGGGACCTCGTAACCGAGCAGTACTTC. V usage is TRBV7-3 and J usage is TRBJ2-7; tentatively, D is TRBD1 or TRBD2 (5 bases each). CDR3 length: 13 residues. V dropped 5 bases and J dropped 6 bases, with 14 bases sitting between them. CDR1 and CDR2 from the germline V gene are SGHTA and FQGTGA.

The chain joins TRBV9 to TRBJ2-2; TRBD1 is a possible D gene (6 bases). Trimming pared 0 bases from V and 4 bases from J, leaving 19 bases between. The CDR3 runs to 18 residues. CDR1 is SGDLS, CDR2 YYNGEE, per germline. The CDR3 loop is CASSVGIGAGTFTGELFF. In DNA, the CDR3 is TGTGCCAGCAGCGTAGGAATTGGGGCAGGGACATTCACCGGGGAGCTGTTTTTT.